This TCR beta chain is from a study of shared clonotypes between healthy human individuals. Study summary: Each donor had three CD4 naive, three CD4 memory, two CD8 naive and one CD8 memory plate.

Overall study results and limits: As a rule, naive subsets had a larger estimated richness than memory subsets.

Germline CDR1 reads GTSNPN; CDR2 reads SVGIG (reference sequence). The CDR3 is 15 amino acids. Trimming took 1 base from V and 6 from J, leaving 16 bases between them. Each PCR replicate from the sorted subsets contained 150 to 250 ng DNA, which is tens of thousands of T cell genomes. Measured with immunoSEQ multiplex PCR; TCRdb has only the in-frame clones, and not every one. Here the sample spans about 340,000 clones, more than 60% being singletons. This clone has a handful of counts. As yet, its antigen is unknown. The J gene is TRBJ1-5, the V gene TRBV30, with a tentative D call TRBD1 (5 bases). Specimen: memory CD4+ T cells sorted from blood. Sample subset: CD45RA-negative fraction. The sequence was obtained from a man aged 25 to 45 in good health. The CDR3 DNA sequence: TGTGCCTGGAGTGGACCGGGCAGGGTGGGTCAGCCCCAGCATTTT. Translated, it gives CAWSGPGRVGQPQHF. The whole variable domain, remainder taken from reference TRBV30 and TRBJ1-5, is SQTIHQWPATLVQPVGSPLSLECTVEGTSNPNLYWYRQAAGRGLQLLFYSVGIGQISSEVPQNLSASRPQDRQFILSSKKLLLSDSGFYLCAWSGPGRVGQPQHFGDGTRLSIL.